This T cell receptor (beta chain) was documented in a study of CD8+ T cells in alopecia areata. Reverse transcription of extracted RNA yielded cDNA, which provided the sequencing template. Using immunoSEQ multiplex PCR, the repertoire was profiled, and TCRdb retains in-frame clones only, with some absent. The sample shows approximately 120,000 clones, roughly 50% of them seen only once. V shed 0 bases, J shed 2 bases, and the junction held 4 bases outside the gene matches. The germline CDR1 and CDR2 sequences are SQVTM and ANQGSEA. There are 15 residues in the CDR3. The sample comprised NKG2D-low CD8+ T cells sorted from blood. The TCR comes from a human donor with alopecia areata. The chain couples TRBV29-1 to TRBJ2-3, with 8 bases that match TRBD2. This CDR3 reads CSVEEVAGYTDTQYF. The CDR3 region has the DNA TGCAGCGTTGAAGAGGTAGCGGGGTACACAGATACGCAGTATTTT.